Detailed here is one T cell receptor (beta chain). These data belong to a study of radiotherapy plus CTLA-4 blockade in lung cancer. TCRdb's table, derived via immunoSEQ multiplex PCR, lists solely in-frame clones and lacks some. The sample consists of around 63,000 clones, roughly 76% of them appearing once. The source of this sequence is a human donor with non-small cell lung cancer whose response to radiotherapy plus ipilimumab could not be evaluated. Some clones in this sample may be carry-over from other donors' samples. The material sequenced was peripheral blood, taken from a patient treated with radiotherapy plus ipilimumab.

Here the CDR3 DNA reads TGTGCCAGCAGCCCCCGGGGACAGGTTACCTACGAGCAGTACTTC. It translates to CASSPRGQVTYEQYF. This rearrangement joins TRBV7-2 to TRBJ2-7; 8 bases are shared with TRBD1. J gave up 2 bases and V 5 bases, and 8 bases lay outside the gene matches. Germline loops: CDR1 SGHTA, CDR2 FQGNSA. The length of the CDR3 is 15 residues. Supplemented by reference TRBV7-2 and TRBJ2-7, the full variable domain reads GAGVSQSPSNKVTEKGKDVELRCDPISGHTALYWYRQSLGQGLEFLIYFQGNSAPDKSGLPSDRFSAERTGGSVSTLTIQRTQQEDSAVYLCASSPRGQVTYEQYFGPGTRLTVT.